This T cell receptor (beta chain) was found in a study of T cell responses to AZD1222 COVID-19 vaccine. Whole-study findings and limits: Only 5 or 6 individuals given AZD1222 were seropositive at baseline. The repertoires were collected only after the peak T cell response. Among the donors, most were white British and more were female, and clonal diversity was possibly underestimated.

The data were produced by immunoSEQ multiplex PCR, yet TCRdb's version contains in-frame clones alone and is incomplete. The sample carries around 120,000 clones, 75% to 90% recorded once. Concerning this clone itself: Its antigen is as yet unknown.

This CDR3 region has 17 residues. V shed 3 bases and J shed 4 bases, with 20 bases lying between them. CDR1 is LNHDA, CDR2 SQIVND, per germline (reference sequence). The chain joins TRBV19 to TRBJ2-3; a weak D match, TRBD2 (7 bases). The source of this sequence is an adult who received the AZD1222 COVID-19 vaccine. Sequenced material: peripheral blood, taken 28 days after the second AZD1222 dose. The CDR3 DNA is TGTGCCAGTAGTATTGGGGGGGGCCTTGGTGGGGCAGATACGCAGTATTTT. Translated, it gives CASSIGGGLGGADTQYF.